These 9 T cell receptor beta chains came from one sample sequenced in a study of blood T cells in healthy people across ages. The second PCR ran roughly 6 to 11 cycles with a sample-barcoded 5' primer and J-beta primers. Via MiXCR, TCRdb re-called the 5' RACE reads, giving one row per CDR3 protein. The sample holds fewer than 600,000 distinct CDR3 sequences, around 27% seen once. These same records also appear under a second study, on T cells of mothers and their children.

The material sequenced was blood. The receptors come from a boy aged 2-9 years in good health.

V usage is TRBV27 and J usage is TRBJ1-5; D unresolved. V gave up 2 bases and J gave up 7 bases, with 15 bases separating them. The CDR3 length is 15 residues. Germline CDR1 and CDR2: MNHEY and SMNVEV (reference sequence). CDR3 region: CASSLMAQARQPQHF. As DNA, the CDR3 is TGTGCCAGCAGTTTAATGGCTCAGGCACGCCAGCCCCAGCATTTT.

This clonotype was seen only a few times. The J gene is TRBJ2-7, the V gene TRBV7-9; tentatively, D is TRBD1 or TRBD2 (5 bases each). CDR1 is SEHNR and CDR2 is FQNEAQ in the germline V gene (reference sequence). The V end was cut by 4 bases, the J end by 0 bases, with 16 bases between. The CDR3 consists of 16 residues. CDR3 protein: CASSSGTVASSYEQYF. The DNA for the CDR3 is TGTGCCAGCAGCTCAGGGACGGTCGCCTCCTCCTACGAGCAGTACTTC.

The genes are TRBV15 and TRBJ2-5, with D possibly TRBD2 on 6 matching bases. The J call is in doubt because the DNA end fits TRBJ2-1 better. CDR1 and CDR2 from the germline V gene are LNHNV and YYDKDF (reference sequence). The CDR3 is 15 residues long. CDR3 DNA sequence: TGTGCCACCAGGGGAGGCGGGGCGAGCTACAATGAGCAGTTCTTC. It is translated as CATRGGGASYNEQFF.

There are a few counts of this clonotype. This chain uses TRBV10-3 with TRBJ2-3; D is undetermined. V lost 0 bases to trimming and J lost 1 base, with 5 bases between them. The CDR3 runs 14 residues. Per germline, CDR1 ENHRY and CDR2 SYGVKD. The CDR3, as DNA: TGTGCCATCAGTGAGTCTGTCGGCACAGATACGCAGTATTTT. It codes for CAISESVGTDTQYF.

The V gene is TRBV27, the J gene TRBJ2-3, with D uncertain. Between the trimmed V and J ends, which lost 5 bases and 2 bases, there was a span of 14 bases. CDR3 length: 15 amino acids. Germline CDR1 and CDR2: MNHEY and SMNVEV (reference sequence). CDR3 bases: TGTGCCAGCAGTCCATGGAGTCCCCCCACAGATACGCAGTATTTT. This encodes CASSPWSPPTDTQYF.

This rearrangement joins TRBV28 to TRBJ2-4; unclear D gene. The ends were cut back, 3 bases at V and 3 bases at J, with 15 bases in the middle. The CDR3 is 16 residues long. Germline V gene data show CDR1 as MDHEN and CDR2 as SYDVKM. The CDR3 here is CASSFGAIGVKNIQYF. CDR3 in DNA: TGTGCCAGCAGTTTTGGCGCAATTGGGGTCAAAAACATTCAGTACTTC.

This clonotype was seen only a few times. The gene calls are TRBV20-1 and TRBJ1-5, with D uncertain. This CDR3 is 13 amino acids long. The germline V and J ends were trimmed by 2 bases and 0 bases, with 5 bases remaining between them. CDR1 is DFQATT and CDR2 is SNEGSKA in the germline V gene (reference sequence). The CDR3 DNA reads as TGCAGTGCTAGACAGGATAGCAATCAGCCCCAGCATTTT. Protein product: CSARQDSNQPQHF.

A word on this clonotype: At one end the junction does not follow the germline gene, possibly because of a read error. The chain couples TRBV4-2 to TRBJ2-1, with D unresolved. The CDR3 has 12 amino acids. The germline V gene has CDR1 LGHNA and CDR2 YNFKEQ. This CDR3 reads CASSQDPGPISF. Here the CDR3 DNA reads TGTGCCAGCAGCCAAGATCCCGGGCCAATTAGTTTC.

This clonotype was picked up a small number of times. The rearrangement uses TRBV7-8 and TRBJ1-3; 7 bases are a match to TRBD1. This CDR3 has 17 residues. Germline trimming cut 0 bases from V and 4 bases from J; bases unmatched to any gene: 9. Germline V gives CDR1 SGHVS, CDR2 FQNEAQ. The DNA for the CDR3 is TGTGCCAGCAGCTTAGCTTACAGGGGTCTTTCAGGAAACACCATATATTTT. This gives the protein CASSLAYRGLSGNTIYF.